The 12 T cell receptor beta chains listed next were all sequenced from one sample in a study of long-term antiretroviral therapy in people with HIV. A v3.0 immunoSEQ assay was performed at survey level. Data came from immunoSEQ multiplex PCR; TCRdb stores just in-frame clones and leaves some out. The table has tens of thousands of clones, over 80% seen once. The sequences come from unsorted PBMCs, collected around 4.1 years after starting antiretroviral therapy. The receptor source for this set is a man aged 30 to 39 with HIV.

The CDR3 nucleotides read TGTGCCAGCAGGAGAGGCACCGGGGAGCTGTTTTTT. This codes for CASRRGTGELFF. This sequence joins TRBV6-5 and TRBJ2-2; no definite D call. The V end was cut by 6 bases, the J end by 4 bases, with 6 bases between. From germline, CDR1 is MNHEY and CDR2 SVGAGI. CDR3 size: 12 residues.

The chain is built from TRBV4-1 and TRBJ1-1, with TRBD1 matching 7 bases. This CDR3 contains 15 residues. V was pared by 2 bases and J by 1 base, with 4 bases of the junction left unmatched. CDR1 is MGHRA, CDR2 YSYEKL, per germline. CDR3 nucleotide sequence: TGCGCCAGCAGCCAACGACAGGGAGGGAACACTGAAGCTTTCTTT. Encoded protein: CASSQRQGGNTEAFF.

This clone was detected a few times. The V call is TRBV2, the J call TRBJ2-7, with D possibly TRBD1 on 5 matching bases. The CDR3 has 13 amino acids. CDR1 and CDR2 (germline): SNHLY, FYNNEI. V dropped 6 bases and J dropped 1 base, with 10 bases sitting between them. For the CDR3, the DNA is TGTGCCAGCAGCTTGGACATATCCTACGAGCAGTACTTC. This encodes CASSLDISYEQYF. Filled out from reference TRBV2 and TRBJ2-7, the complete variable domain reads EPEVTQTPSHQVTQMGQEVILRCVPISNHLYFYWYRQILGQKVEFLVSFYNNEISEKSEIFDDQFSVERPDGSNFTLKIRSTKLEDSAMYFCASSLDISYEQYFGPGTRLTVT.

V gene TRBV4-1 combines with J gene TRBJ2-3; TRBD2 might be the D (7 bases). CDR1 MGHRA and CDR2 YSYEKL come from the germline V gene. V lost 3 bases to trimming and J lost 5 bases, with 18 bases between them. This CDR3 comprises 16 residues. The CDR3 bases are TGCGCCAGCAGCCAGGGGGCGGGAGTGGGGAAAGATACGCAGTATTTT. Its protein product is CASSQGAGVGKDTQYF.

The chain recombines TRBV2 with TRBJ2-1; TRBD2 might be the D (5 bases). This CDR3 has 11 amino acids. Trimming removed 6 bases from V and 10 bases from J, with 10 bases in between. Germline lookup yields CDR1 SNHLY and CDR2 FYNNEI. In DNA, the CDR3 is TGTGCCAGCAGGAGAGGAGGAGAGCAGTTCTTC. Translation gives CASRRGGEQFF.

The J gene is TRBJ2-7, the V gene TRBV9, with 9 bases aligning to TRBD1. The junction had 9 bases not matched to a gene; V was cut back by 0 bases and J by 5 bases. The CDR3 totals 16 residues. The germline V gene has CDR1 SGDLS and CDR2 YYNGEE. CDR3 protein: CASSVGGGQGIHEQYF. The CDR3 bases are TGTGCCAGCAGCGTAGGGGGGGGACAGGGTATCCACGAGCAGTACTTC.

The gene calls are TRBV5-1 and TRBJ1-1; TRBD1 matches at 11 bases. The CDR3 length is 14 residues. Germline CDR1 SGHRS, CDR2 YFSETQ. The V and J ends lost 3 bases and 6 bases, in that order; junction bases with no gene match: 4. The CDR3 protein is CASSSGTGGAEAFF. The CDR3 DNA reads as TGCGCCAGCAGCTCTGGGACAGGGGGAGCTGAAGCTTTCTTT.

J is TRBJ1-5 and V is TRBV28; D gene uncertain. The ends were cut back, 5 bases at V and 4 bases at J, with 12 bases in the middle. Germline-derived CDR1 and CDR2 are MDHEN and SYDVKM. CDR3 length equals 14 residues. The CDR3 DNA reads TGTGCCAGCAGTACCCTGGACGGAAATCAGCCCCAGCATTTT. It encodes CASSTLDGNQPQHF.

The V gene is TRBV4-1, the J gene TRBJ1-6; 9 nucleotides align to TRBD1. From germline, CDR1 is MGHRA and CDR2 YSYEKL. Trimming took 4 bases from V and 0 from J; bases not matched to a gene: 16. There are 21 residues in the CDR3. The CDR3, as DNA: TGCGCCAGCAGCCCAGGGGCACTTGGACAGGGGTCGAGCTCCTATAATTCACCCCTCCACTTT. It yields the protein CASSPGALGQGSSSYNSPLHF.

The V call is TRBV29-1, the J call TRBJ2-7; 7 bases map to TRBD1. The V and J ends lost 4 bases and 0 bases, in that order; junction bases with no gene match: 12. Per the germline V gene, CDR1 is SQVTM and CDR2 is ANQGSEA. CDR3 length: 16 residues. CDR3 protein: CSVVPFLQGPSYEQYF. CDR3 DNA: TGCAGCGTTGTTCCATTTCTACAGGGGCCCTCCTACGAGCAGTACTTC.

A single count supports this clone. The gene calls are TRBV7-2 and TRBJ1-4; D is unresolved. CDR1 and CDR2 from the germline V gene are SGHTA and FQGNSA. V was clipped by 1 base and J by 4 bases, with 7 bases between them. The CDR3 totals 14 residues. In nucleotides, the CDR3 is TGTGCCAGCAGCTTAGGGACCGTTAATGAAAAACTGTTTTTT. Translation gives CASSLGTVNEKLFF.

This clone was recorded a few times. The chain couples TRBV19 to TRBJ1-2; D is undetermined. Germline V gene lookup returns CDR1 LNHDA and CDR2 SQIVND (reference sequence). The length of the CDR3 is 12 residues. Trimming cost V 8 bases and J 8 bases, with 15 bases left between them. CDR3 bases: TGTGCCAGTGCAACAACGGCCCGGGGCTACACCTTC. Its translation is CASATTARGYTF.